This TCR beta chain emerged from a study of T-cell memory formation after mild COVID-19. TCRdb fed the 5' RACE reads into MiXCR, producing one record per CDR3 protein. Of some 300,000 distinct CDR3 sequences in the sample, 20% were seen once. Trimming cost V 0 bases and J 6 bases, with 6 bases left between them. CDR1 and CDR2 (germline): LGHNA, YSLEER. The CDR3 loop spans 13 amino acids. This clonotype was recorded at least ten times. What was sequenced was PBMCs or a T cell subset sorted from them (not recorded which). The chain couples TRBV4-3 to TRBJ1-5; D is unclear. The receptor comes from a man younger than 35 who had mild COVID-19 (a few samples of this study predate the infection). Cell type and time point are not known. CDR3 protein: CASSQDRGQPQHF. DNA of the CDR3: TGCGCCAGCAGCCAAGATCGGGGTCAGCCCCAGCATTTT.